This TCR beta chain comes out of a study of shared clonotypes between healthy human individuals. Germline values: CDR1 SGHRS, CDR2 YFSETQ. V lost 3 bases and J lost 5; bases outside the gene matches: 8. The CDR3 consists of 16 residues. Measured with immunoSEQ multiplex PCR; TCRdb has only the in-frame clones, and not every one. The sample includes approximately 350,000 clones, 74% of them seen just once. The sample comprised memory CD4+ T cells sorted from blood. The subset: CD45RA-negative fraction. This chain connects TRBV5-1 to TRBJ2-5; 12 bases fit TRBD1. This TCR was sampled from a man aged 30 to 39 in good health. The CDR3 here is CASSYSGTGGLETQYF. The CDR3 bases are TGCGCCAGCAGCTATTCCGGGACAGGGGGCTTGGAGACCCAGTACTTC.